Detailed here is one T cell receptor (beta chain). The length of the CDR3 is 14 residues. Germline CDR1 is SGHRS and CDR2 is YFSETQ. Trimming stripped 4 bases from V and 5 bases from J, with 12 bases between. Sequencing was performed with immunoSEQ multiplex PCR; in TCRdb, only in-frame clones are kept and a portion is missing. Among approximately 130,000 clones listed, 80% to 95% were seen once. This sample was taken from a study of T cell changes during pregnancy in multiple sclerosis. The source of this sequence is a female donor with multiple sclerosis, enrolled in a pregnancy study. The chain employs TRBV5-1 and TRBJ1-4; no definite D call. This sample comprised peripheral blood, obtained before pregnancy. As DNA, the CDR3 is TGCGCCAGCAGCCCTACCGGGGTCAATGAAAAACTGTTTTTT. This sequence encodes CASSPTGVNEKLFF. Supplemented by reference TRBV5-1 and TRBJ1-4, the full variable domain reads KAGVTQTPRYLIKTRGQQVTLSCSPISGHRSVSWYQQTPGQGLQFLFEYFSETQRNKGNFPGRFSGRQFSNSRSEMNVSTLELGDSALYLCASSPTGVNEKLFFGSGTQLSVL.